This TCR beta chain is from a study of blood T cells in healthy people across ages. This clonotype was seen a few times. Each individual donor underwent a draw of ten milliliters of peripheral blood. PCR was performed a second time for roughly 7 to 11 cycles using a sample-barcoded 5' primer and a J-beta primer mix. TCRdb reprocessed the 5' RACE reads with MiXCR, giving one entry per CDR3 protein. The sample carries roughly 790,000 distinct CDR3 sequences, roughly 43% recorded once. Sequencing was carried out using blood. The origin of this receptor is a woman aged 55 to 70 in good health.

The CDR3 DNA reads as TGTGCCAGCTTAGGAGACAGGGTGTGGAATGAGCAGTACTTC. It codes for CASLGDRVWNEQYF. The J gene is TRBJ2-7, the V gene TRBV11-1, with 7 bases aligning to TRBD1. CDR1 and CDR2 (germline): SGHAT, FQDESV (reference sequence). The CDR3 totals 14 residues. Unmatched junction bases numbered 14, after V lost 8 bases and J lost 7 bases.